This T cell receptor (beta chain) emerged from a study of T-cell reconstitution after alpha-beta-depleted transplantation in children. General study points: The high TCRbeta diversity at day 60 in some patients came from surviving recipient T cells and thymic progenitors. T cells produced anew were the main source of T-cell counts and diversity one year after transplant.

This CDR3 comprises 14 residues. Trimming pared 1 base from V and 1 base from J, leaving 6 bases between. Germline CDR1 reads MNHNS; CDR2 reads SASEGT. Researchers prepared the TCRbeta library using unique molecular identifiers, the study reports. TCRdb called the PCR reads again in MiXCR, with one record for every CDR3 protein. The data show fewer than 350,000 distinct CDR3 sequences, roughly 12% seen once. This clonotype was seen ten or more times. Its antigen is undetermined. The chain recombines TRBV6-1 with TRBJ2-3; TRBD2 might be the D (6 bases). This clonotype originated in a male patient aged 2 to 10 who had a stem cell transplant for chronic granulomatous disease, so the T cells may come from the graft donor. The specimen was peripheral blood, collected 180 days after TCRalphabeta/CD19-depleted stem cell transplant. The CDR3 DNA reads TGTGCCAGCAGTGAAGGGGGGGGCACAGATACGCAGTATTTT. It yields the protein CASSEGGGTDTQYF.